Listed below are T cell receptor beta chains from one sample, sequenced in a study of beta chain features in type 1 diabetes. The data were produced by immunoSEQ multiplex PCR, yet TCRdb's version contains in-frame clones alone and is incomplete. The table has some 700,000 clones, over 10% seen once; the top ten hold roughly 0.022%. Specimen: naive CD4+ T cells from blood. The receptor source for this set is a man between 18 and 29 years old with type 1 diabetes. CDR3s include the opening cysteine and the closing phenylalanine or tryptophan. A D gene is named only where the DNA matches it firmly. Part of the rows lack a size; the others show once, few, many or a class for expanded clones.

j_call v_call d_call cdr3_length clone_size cdr3_aa
TRBJ1-3 TRBV11-2 TRBD1 18 NA CASSPVGQANPSGNTIYF
TRBJ2-7 TRBV7-2 TRBD1 15 NA CASSPTGTGPYEQYF
TRBJ1-1 TRBV30 NA 14 few CAWSGTRTVAGAFF
TRBJ2-7 TRBV27 NA 14 few CASSLRGVNYEQYF
TRBJ1-2 TRBV9 NA 11 NA CASSVAYGYTF
TRBJ2-2 TRBV7-7 NA 16 few CASSLSRSMGTGELFF
TRBJ2-3 TRBV10-3 NA 13 NA CAIYTDGADTQYF
TRBJ1-6 TRBV7-8 NA 14 few CASSRIDLNSPLHF
TRBJ1-4 TRBV6-5 NA 11 few CASSFDEKLFF
TRBJ2-7 TRBV7-3 NA 13 NA CASSRQGLSEQYF